This is a list of T cell receptor beta chains from one sample in a study of blood T cell repertoires in COVID-19. Using immunoSEQ multiplex PCR, the repertoire was profiled, and TCRdb retains in-frame clones only, with some absent. The table lists 85,000 to 95,000 clones, about 90% of them singletons. Sequences were obtained from peripheral blood. The source of these receptors is a human donor with acute or convalescent COVID-19. The donor label of this sample is uncertain. CDR3s leave out the opening cysteine and the closing phenylalanine or tryptophan. The order of the fields is V gene, CDR3 protein.

TRBV5-1 ASSLDNDQPQH
TRBV13 ASSLVGGTGGETQY
TRBV27 ASRTGGPQETQY
TRBV11-2 ASSFHRGTF
TRBV18 ASSPSTRGFQETQY
TRBV6-5 ASSRNRGEQF
TRBV3-1/TRBV3-2 ASSLADVMNTEAF
TRBV18 ASSPPGQVGDGYT
TRBV6-5 ASSGQPMNTEAF
TRBV5-4 ASSEAPASGNTIY
TRBV30 AFAPGDEKLF